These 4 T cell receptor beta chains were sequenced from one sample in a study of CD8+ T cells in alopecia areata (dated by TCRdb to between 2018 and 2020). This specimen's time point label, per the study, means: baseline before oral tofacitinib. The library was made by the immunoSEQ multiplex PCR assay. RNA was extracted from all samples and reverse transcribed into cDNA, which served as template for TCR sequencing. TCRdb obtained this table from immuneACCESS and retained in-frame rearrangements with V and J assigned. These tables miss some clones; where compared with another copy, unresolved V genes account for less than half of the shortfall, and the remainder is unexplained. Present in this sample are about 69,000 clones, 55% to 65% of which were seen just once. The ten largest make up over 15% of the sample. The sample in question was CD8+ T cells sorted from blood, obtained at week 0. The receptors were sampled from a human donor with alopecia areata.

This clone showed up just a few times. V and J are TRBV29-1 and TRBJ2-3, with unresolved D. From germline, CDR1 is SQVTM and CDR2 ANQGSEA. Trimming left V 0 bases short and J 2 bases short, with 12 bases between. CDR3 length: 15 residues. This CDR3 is CSVEEGRRYTDTQYF. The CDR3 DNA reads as TGCAGCGTTGAAGAAGGGCGGAGATACACAGATACGCAGTATTTT.

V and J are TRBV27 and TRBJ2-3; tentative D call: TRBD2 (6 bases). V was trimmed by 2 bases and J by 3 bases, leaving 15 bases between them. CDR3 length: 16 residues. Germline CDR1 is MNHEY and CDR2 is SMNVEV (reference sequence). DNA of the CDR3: TGTGCCAGCAGTTTAATCGCGGGATCCTCGACAGATACGCAGTATTTT. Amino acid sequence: CASSLIAGSSTDTQYF.

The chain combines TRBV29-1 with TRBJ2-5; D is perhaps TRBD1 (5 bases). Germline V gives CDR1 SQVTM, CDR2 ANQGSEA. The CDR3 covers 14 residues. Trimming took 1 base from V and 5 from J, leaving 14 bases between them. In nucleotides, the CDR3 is TGCAGCGTTGAAGGTGGTCAGGGCTTGGAGACCCAGTACTTC. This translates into CSVEGGQGLETQYF.

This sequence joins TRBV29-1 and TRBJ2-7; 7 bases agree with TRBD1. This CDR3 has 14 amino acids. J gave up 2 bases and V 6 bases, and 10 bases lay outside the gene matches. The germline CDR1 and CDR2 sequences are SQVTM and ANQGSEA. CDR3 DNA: TGCAGCGTCGCCCTTGGGCAGGGGGCCTACGAGCAGTACTTC. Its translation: CSVALGQGAYEQYF.